Each of the 9 T cell receptor beta chains below was sequenced from the same sample in a study of cytomegalovirus exposure and HLA in healthy donors. The assay was immunoSEQ multiplex PCR, and TCRdb's table has in-frame clones only and misses some. The data contain approximately 130,000 clones, about 87% of them seen just once; the ten biggest clones take up around 1.9%. Sequencing used PBMCs. The receptors come from a woman aged 18-29 years in good health and CMV-seronegative.

The chain is built from TRBV1 and TRBJ2-5; TRBD1, the table's D call, lacks a check against the DNA. TRBV1 is flagged as a pseudogene. This CDR3 comprises 16 residues. This CDR3 reads CTSSPTKGQGKETQYF. Written as DNA, the CDR3 is TGCACCAGCAGCCCTACTAAAGGGCAGGGGAAAGAGACCCAGTACTTC.

Concerning this clone: The junction does not match germline at one end; this may be a read error. The J gene is TRBJ2-5, the V gene TRBV7-7; the D gene is possibly TRBD1 (5 bases). The CDR3 totals 13 residues. CDR1 and CDR2 from the germline V gene are SSHAT and FNYEAQ (reference sequence). For the CDR3, the DNA is TGTGCTAGCAGCTTAGTAGGGGAAGAGACCCAGTACTTC. Amino acids: CASSLVGEETQYF. The variable domain in full, completed from reference TRBV7-7 and TRBJ2-5, reads GAGVSQSPRYKVTKRGQDVTLRCDPISSHATLYWYQQALGQGPEFLTYFNYEAQPDKSGLPSDRFSAERPEGSISTLTIQRTEQRDSAMYRCASSLVGEETQYFGPGTRLLVL.

The chain combines TRBV5-8 with TRBJ1-4; D is ambiguous. This CDR3 comprises 16 residues. V was trimmed by 0 bases and J by 2 bases, leaving 11 bases between them. CDR1 SGHTS and CDR2 YDEGEE come from the germline V gene. The CDR3 spells CASSLVSGWTNEKLFF. CDR3 coding DNA: TGTGCCAGCAGCTTGGTATCGGGGTGGACTAATGAAAAACTGTTTTTT. The full variable domain, rest sourced from reference TRBV5-8 and TRBJ1-4, is EAGVTQSPTHLIKTRGQQATLRCSPISGHTSVYWYQQALGLGLQFLLWYDEGEERNRGNFPPRFSGRQFPNYSSELNVNALELEDSALYLCASSLVSGWTNEKLFFGSGTQLSVL.

This clone has more than one count but fewer than ten. This sequence joins TRBV28 and TRBJ2-5; D is perhaps TRBD2 (7 bases). V lost 8 bases, J lost 3 bases, and 22 bases lay in between. CDR1 is MDHEN, CDR2 SYDVKM, per germline. The CDR3 has 16 residues. The CDR3 spells CASAPWMSGTKETQYF. CDR3 nucleotide sequence: TGTGCCAGCGCCCCATGGATGAGCGGGACAAAAGAGACCCAGTACTTC.

This chain connects TRBV4-2 to TRBJ1-4, with D possibly matching TRBD1 (6 bases). V lost 0 bases to trimming and J lost 4 bases, with 15 bases between them. Germline V CDR1 and CDR2: LGHNA, YNFKEQ. This CDR3 is 17 amino acids long. In nucleotides, the CDR3 is TGTGCCAGCAGCCAAGAAGACCAACAGGGATTTAATGAAAAACTGTTTTTT. Translated: CASSQEDQQGFNEKLFF.

This chain connects TRBV13 to TRBJ2-7; D perhaps matches TRBD2 (5 bases). With 4 bases removed from V and 4 bases from J, the gap between germline ends came to 20 bases. Germline V gives CDR1 PRHDT, CDR2 FYEKMQ (reference sequence). The CDR3 has 16 amino acids. In DNA, the CDR3 is TGTGCCAGCAGCTCAACCCATGGGCTAGCAAAGTACGAGCAGTACTTC. It translates to CASSSTHGLAKYEQYF. The full variable domain, in which reference TRBV13 and TRBJ2-7 provide the parts outside the CDR3, is AAGVIQSPRHLIKEKRETATLKCYPIPRHDTVYWYQQGPGQDPQFLISFYEKMQSDKGSIPDRFSAQQFSDYHSELNMSSLELGDSALYFCASSSTHGLAKYEQYFGPGTRLTVT.

This chain joins TRBV6-1 and TRBJ2-5, with 10 bases aligning to TRBD2. Germline V gene lookup returns CDR1 MNHNS and CDR2 SASEGT. The CDR3 spans 13 residues. With 7 bases clipped from V and 4 bases from J, the junction kept 3 bases outside the gene matches. This CDR3 reads CASKIAGGETQYF. The CDR3 DNA is TGTGCCAGCAAGATAGCGGGGGGAGAGACCCAGTACTTC.

The chain uses TRBV7-2 and TRBJ2-7, with 8 bases lining up with TRBD1. Germline-derived CDR1 and CDR2 are SGHTA and FQGNSA. V lost 2 bases and J lost 3; bases outside the gene matches: 9. The CDR3 loop spans 16 amino acids. CDR3 residues: CASSLMGTGGNYEQYF. The CDR3 nucleotides are TGTGCCAGCAGCTTAATGGGGACAGGTGGGAACTACGAGCAGTACTTC.

This chain joins TRBV19 and TRBJ1-5; D is perhaps TRBD1 (6 bases). V was cut by 7 bases and J by 4 bases, with 14 bases left in between. Per germline, CDR1 LNHDA and CDR2 SQIVND (reference sequence). The CDR3 runs to 14 residues. CDR3 protein: CASNLGQKNQPQHF. The CDR3 bases are TGTGCCAGTAACCTAGGACAGAAAAATCAGCCCCAGCATTTT.